One and the same sample provided the 19 T cell receptor beta chains below, sequenced in a study of healthy donors' naive CD4 and CD8 T cells (dated by TCRdb to between 2014 and 2017). Sequencing took place on a 454 GS FLX Titanium. TCR libraries were built from roughly 460 ng of total RNA with a previously published linear amplification protocol. Through fastp at Q25 and MiXCR, TCRdb rebuilt clones from the public reads, retaining in-frame beta chains. Rows with one shared CDR3 protein collapse into an entry with the most common genes and DNA. Counted in this sample were roughly 200,000 distinct CDR3 sequences; 74% of them appeared once. The top ten constitute 2% to 2.5% of the sample. The sample was naive CD4+ and CD8+ T cells sorted from blood, pooled from several donors. Reading the label with the study, this specimen's cell subset or site is: FACS-sorted naive CD4+ (CD45RO-CD45RA+) and naive CD8+ (CD45RA+CD27bright) T cells. Receptors originate from a pool of human donors in good health; the sample pools cells from several healthy donors.

The chain joins TRBV11-2 to TRBJ2-1; D might be TRBD1 (6 bases). The CDR3 contains 15 residues. Germline V gene data show CDR1 as SGHAT and CDR2 as FQNNGV. V shed 1 base and J shed 4 bases, with 11 bases lying between them. CDR3 in DNA: TGTGCCAGCAGCTTAGTGCAGGGGTTGTACAATGAGCAGTTCTTC. This encodes CASSLVQGLYNEQFF.

In nucleotides, the CDR3 is TGCAGCGTCCTCAGTTTAGCGGGGGCCGAGCAGTACTTC. Its translation: CSVLSLAGAEQYF. This chain uses TRBV29-1 with TRBJ2-7, with 9 bases matching TRBD2. Germline-derived CDR1 and CDR2 are SQVTM and ANQGSEA. CDR3 size: 13 residues. The V and J ends lost 6 bases and 6 bases, in that order; junction bases with no gene match: 9.

The J gene is TRBJ1-1, the V gene TRBV29-1, with D hard to call. Per the germline V gene, CDR1 is SQVTM and CDR2 is ANQGSEA. The CDR3 extends over 12 amino acids. Trimming removed 1 base from V and 3 bases from J, with 6 bases in between. The CDR3 protein is CSVEARYTEAFF. The CDR3 DNA is TGCAGCGTTGAAGCCAGATACACTGAAGCTTTCTTT.

The chain uses TRBV4-1 and TRBJ2-2; perhaps TRBD2 as D (5 bases). The V and J ends lost 0 bases and 0 bases respectively, with 20 bases between them. The germline V gene has CDR1 MGHRA and CDR2 YSYEKL. The CDR3 extends over 20 amino acids. CDR3 amino acids: CASSQDPAAAAAANTGELFF. CDR3 DNA: TGCGCCAGCAGCCAAGATCCGGCAGCGGCAGCGGCGGCGAACACCGGGGAGCTGTTTTTT.

This chain joins TRBV6-5 and TRBJ2-5; D gene uncertain. Between the trimmed V and J ends, which lost 6 bases and 2 bases, there was a span of 7 bases. This CDR3 comprises 12 residues. Germline CDR1 and CDR2: MNHEY and SVGAGI. This CDR3 reads CASRAGQETQYF. The DNA for the CDR3 is TGTGCCAGCAGAGCTGGACAAGAGACCCAGTACTTC.

This clonotype was seen a single time. The chain has TRBV5-6 and TRBJ1-2; D remains unclear. There are 17 residues in the CDR3. Trimming removed 1 base at V and 0 bases at J, with 16 bases between. Germline CDR1 is SGHDT and CDR2 is YYEEEE. CDR3 in DNA: TGTGCCAGCAGCTTGATAGGTACTACAGATGCTAACTATGGCTACACCTTC. It yields the protein CASSLIGTTDANYGYTF.

The rearrangement uses TRBV6-2 or TRBV6-3 and TRBJ2-5, with a weak D call TRBD1 (6 bases). Germline values: CDR1 MNHEY, CDR2 SVGEGT. The V gene lost 7 bases and the J gene lost 0 bases, with 15 bases spanning the gap. CDR3 length: 15 amino acids. CDR3 residues: CASTPQGRNQETQYF. The CDR3 DNA reads as TGTGCCAGCACCCCCCAGGGGCGGAACCAAGAGACCCAGTACTTC.

The J gene is TRBJ1-6, the V gene TRBV11-2; D is unresolved. V was cut by 2 bases and J by 7 bases, with 9 bases left in between. CDR3 length: 14 residues. Germline V gene sequence: CDR1 SGHAT, CDR2 FQNNGV. The CDR3 reads CASSLKGPNSPLHF. Here the CDR3 DNA reads TGTGCCAGCAGCTTAAAGGGCCCGAATTCACCCCTCCACTTT.

The genes are TRBV30 and TRBJ1-5, with D hard to call. Germline V gives CDR1 GTSNPN, CDR2 SVGIG (reference sequence). The V gene lost 0 bases and the J gene lost 3 bases, with 6 bases spanning the gap. This CDR3 is 13 amino acids long. CDR3 residues: CAWSVLDNQPQHF. CDR3 in DNA: TGTGCCTGGAGTGTCCTAGACAATCAGCCCCAGCATTTT.

As to this clonotype: Germline is not matched at one junction end, which may reflect a read error. CDR3 loop: CSDGGESYNGQFF. In nucleotides, the CDR3 is TGCAGCGACGGAGGGGAGTCCTACAATGGGCAGTTCTTC. The chain carries TRBV29-1 and TRBJ2-1, with a weak D call TRBD2 (6 bases). The length of the CDR3 is 13 residues. Germline CDR1 is SQVTM and CDR2 is ANQGSEA.

J is TRBJ2-7 and V is TRBV29-1; TRBD2 is a possible D gene (6 bases). The CDR3 consists of 12 residues. Per the germline V gene, CDR1 is SQVTM and CDR2 is ANQGSEA. Trimming removed 6 bases at V and 2 bases at J, with 11 bases between. CDR3: CSVETGAYEQYF. The CDR3 bases are TGCAGCGTGGAGACGGGGGCCTACGAGCAGTACTTC.

The CDR3 sequence: CASSQQSGGYTF. The DNA for the CDR3 is TGTGCCAGTAGTCAGCAATCCGGTGGCTACACCTTC. The V and J genes are TRBV19 and TRBJ1-2; D call uncertain. The germline V gene has CDR1 LNHDA and CDR2 SQIVND (reference sequence). V was trimmed by 5 bases and J by 7 bases, leaving 11 bases between them. This CDR3 comprises 12 residues.

This clonotype was picked up one time. The genes are TRBV6-5 and TRBJ1-5; 7 nucleotides agree with TRBD1. Germline V gives CDR1 MNHEY, CDR2 SVGAGI. This CDR3 comprises 13 residues. The V and J ends lost 5 bases and 4 bases, in that order; junction bases with no gene match: 2. The CDR3 protein is CASSTQGNQPQHF. DNA of the CDR3: TGTGCCAGCAGTACACAGGGGAATCAGCCCCAGCATTTT.

The chain couples TRBV5-1 to TRBJ2-7, with TRBD2 matching 7 bases. The CDR3 extends over 15 amino acids. The J segment lost 2 bases and the V segment lost 0 bases, leaving 5 bases of the junction unmatched. Germline CDR1 is SGHRS and CDR2 is YFSETQ. The CDR3 sequence: CASSLELARTYEQYF. Here the CDR3 DNA reads TGCGCCAGCAGCTTGGAACTAGCGCGGACCTACGAGCAGTACTTC.

This clonotype came up once. The J gene is TRBJ2-1, the V gene TRBV6-5; TRBD1 aligns across 8 bases. Germline V gene data show CDR1 as MNHEY and CDR2 as SVGAGI. The CDR3 extends over 16 amino acids. The trim removed 6 bases at V and 6 bases at J, leaving 13 bases unmatched. The chain's CDR3 is CASSRTPRQGTNEQFF. The CDR3 DNA reads as TGTGCCAGCAGCCGCACCCCGAGACAGGGGACCAATGAGCAGTTCTTC.

The genes are TRBV6-2 or TRBV6-3 and TRBJ1-1; TRBD1 agrees at 8 bases. This CDR3 has 14 amino acids. Germline lookup yields CDR1 MNHEY and CDR2 SVGEGT. Unmatched junction bases numbered 4, after V lost 4 bases and J lost 3 bases. CDR3 protein: CASSSQGAHTEAFF. DNA for the CDR3: TGTGCCAGCAGTTCTCAGGGGGCGCACACTGAAGCTTTCTTT.

The rearrangement links TRBV29-1 to TRBJ1-1, with D uncertain. Per the germline V gene, CDR1 is SQVTM and CDR2 is ANQGSEA. The CDR3 has 15 amino acids. V shed 5 bases and J shed 6 bases, with 22 bases lying between them. CDR3 region: CSVCRSTDLRSEAFF. Written as DNA, the CDR3 is TGCAGCGTTTGTAGGTCAACAGACCTCAGATCTGAAGCTTTCTTT.

This rearrangement joins TRBV5-4 to TRBJ1-3, with D unresolved. V lost 6 bases to trimming and J lost 0 bases, with 10 bases between them. There are 14 residues in the CDR3. Germline CDR1 reads SGHNT; CDR2 reads YYREEE (reference sequence). Written as DNA, the CDR3 is TGTGCCAGCAACCGGGCCCTCTCTGGAAACACCATATATTTT. Its translation is CASNRALSGNTIYF.

This clonotype was observed a few times. Mismatch with germline at one junction end may stem from a read error. The chain employs TRBV29-1 and TRBJ2-1, with D uncertain. The CDR3 is 16 residues long. Per germline, CDR1 SQVTM and CDR2 ANQGSEA. This CDR3 reads CSVEGFGGSSYNEQFF. CDR3 DNA sequence: TGCAGCGTTGAGGGTTTTGGCGGAAGCTCCTATAATGAGCAGTTCTTC.